This entry concerns a single T cell receptor (beta chain). This sample stems from a study of blood T cell repertoires in COVID-19. Clones were sequenced by immunoSEQ multiplex PCR, and TCRdb holds only the in-frame ones, with some missing. The sample lists 180,000 or so clones, roughly 80% seen once, with around 7% in the top ten. Sequenced sample: PBMCs or T cells enriched from blood (not recorded which). The sequence derives from a man aged 40-49 years who had recovered from COVID-19.

CDR3 in DNA: TGTGCCAGCAATCTTGGGGGAGGGGGATCTAATGAAAAACTGTTTTTT. This encodes CASNLGGGGSNEKLFF. The genes are TRBV28 and TRBJ1-4; tentatively, D is TRBD1 (6 bases). The CDR3 has 16 residues. Per the germline V gene, CDR1 is MDHEN and CDR2 is SYDVKM. V gave up 7 bases and J gave up 3 bases, with 18 bases separating them.